The rows below give T cell receptor beta chains drawn from one sample of a study of shared clonotypes between healthy human individuals. Sequencing was performed with immunoSEQ multiplex PCR; in TCRdb, only in-frame clones are kept and a portion is missing. The table records 2 million to 3 million clones, roughly 93% of them present only once. Material for sequencing was naive CD4+ T cells from PBMCs. Receptor source: a man younger than 30 in good health. Some clones in this sample may be carry-over from other donors' samples. The CDR3 runs from the conserved cysteine through the conserved F or W.

v_call cdr3_aa
TRBV28 CASRSLGYEQYF
TRBV28 CASSSRVDQPQHF
TRBV19 CASSGKGPRAPNEQFF
TRBV19 CASSMKRQGAGNTIYF
TRBV5-1 CASSLTGFSYNEQFF
TRBV18 CASSRGDRSYGYTF
TRBV28 CAHAAGGSIQPQHF
TRBV29-1 CSVLGDRASYEQYF
TRBV2 CASSVQLYGYTF
TRBV10-3 CAISDSGASNYGYTF
TRBV7-8 CASSLYRPSLNTEAFF
TRBV30 CAWTPGAPDTQYF
TRBV5-4 CASSWGRGTGELFF
TRBV30 CAWSVPPTLSYEQYF
TRBV18 CASSPETYEQYF
TRBV15 CATSRAREAGGEQFF
TRBV19 CASSILAGWWNEQFF
TRBV5-1 CASRTITGTHNEQFF
TRBV23-1 CASSQSSVLKQYF
TRBV29-1 CSVVQGKGNTEAFF
TRBV4-1 CASSRTSGNTMNTEAFF
TRBV6-5 CASSYSTTGGQETQYF
TRBV5-1 CASRTQDGKANYGYTF
TRBV7-2 CASSLALTGTQYNEQFF
TRBV18 CASSSRETQYF
TRBV2 CASSRTSGRLNTGELFF
TRBV18 CASSPLGGDYGYTF
TRBV5-1 CASSPGQTNQPQHF
TRBV29-1 CSAEGARPEAFF
TRBV5-4 CASSLGFGNSPLHF
TRBV5-4 CASSLQWDEQFF
TRBV30 CAWSSTGGSTGELFF